The 12 T cell receptor beta chains listed next were all sequenced from one sample in a study of breast tumors, draining lymph nodes, adjacent tissues. One entry per CDR3 protein, called by TCRdb with MiXCR from the multiplex PCR reads. The sample holds tens of thousands of distinct CDR3 sequences, 60% to 75% seen once. The sequenced sample was tumor-adjacent breast tissue. The receptors originated from a female donor with breast cancer. Some clones in this sample may be carry-over from other donors' samples.

The CDR3 loop reads CSARGGRDYEQYF. The CDR3 DNA sequence: TGCAGTGCTAGGGGGGGGCGGGACTACGAGCAGTACTTC. This chain connects TRBV20-1 to TRBJ2-7; weak D call: TRBD2 (7 bases). This CDR3 is built from 13 residues. The V gene lost 3 bases and the J gene lost 3 bases, with 12 bases spanning the gap. CDR1 is DFQATT and CDR2 is SNEGSKA in the germline V gene (reference sequence).

The chain is built from TRBV20-1 and TRBJ2-3; 12 positions match TRBD2. Germline CDR1 DFQATT, CDR2 SNEGSKA (reference sequence). V dropped 5 bases and J dropped 14; count of bases not matched to a gene: 14. This CDR3 is built from 14 residues. CDR3 sequence: CSAPLAGGTDAPYF. Here the CDR3 DNA reads TGCAGTGCTCCACTAGCGGGGGGCACAGATGCGCCGTATTTT.

CDR3 nucleotide sequence: TGTGCCTGGTCTACGACTAGCGGGAGATGGCAGTACTTC. It specifies CAWSTTSGRWQYF. The chain carries TRBV30 and TRBJ2-7, with 12 nucleotides matching TRBD2. V lost 5 bases and J lost 9; bases outside the gene matches: 8. Germline V gene sequence: CDR1 GTSNPN, CDR2 SVGIG (reference sequence). The CDR3 sequence is 13 residues long.

This rearrangement joins TRBV19 to TRBJ1-1, with D unresolved. CDR1 LNHDA and CDR2 SQIVND come from the germline V gene (reference sequence). The CDR3 loop spans 16 amino acids. V was clipped by 1 base and J by 3 bases, with 15 bases between them. CDR3 residues: CASSIVISGSDTEAFF. CDR3 nucleotide sequence: TGTGCCAGTAGTATAGTGATCTCCGGCAGTGACACTGAAGCTTTCTTT.

The V gene is TRBV2, the J gene TRBJ1-4; no reliable D call. Deletions cut 6 bases from V and 5 bases from J, with 7 bases between. The CDR3 runs to 12 residues. Per the germline V gene, CDR1 is SNHLY and CDR2 is FYNNEI. Here the CDR3 reads CASRFSNEKLFF. CDR3 DNA: TGTGCCAGCAGGTTCAGCAATGAAAAACTGTTTTTT.

CDR3 DNA sequence: TGTGCCACCAGGTTCTTTGGGAGCGCCCATTTAGAGACCCAGTACTTC. This gives the protein CATRFFGSAHLETQYF. The chain has TRBV24-1 and TRBJ2-5; D might be TRBD2 (5 bases). V was trimmed by 7 bases and J by 4 bases, leaving 21 bases between them. This CDR3 has 16 residues. CDR1 KGHDR and CDR2 SFDVKD come from the germline V gene.

In its sample, this clonotype was seen many times. This chain uses TRBV6-1 with TRBJ1-2; D not resolved. The CDR3 loop spans 11 amino acids. Trimming pared 1 base from V and 12 bases from J, leaving 9 bases between. Germline V lookup: CDR1 MNHNS, CDR2 SASEGT. The CDR3 DNA is TGTGCCAGCAGTGAAGTGCAGGTCCACACCTTC. This sequence encodes CASSEVQVHTF.

The chain has TRBV14 and TRBJ1-6, with D hard to call. There are 14 residues in the CDR3. Germline CDR1 SGHDN, CDR2 FVKESK. Trimming shortened V by 4 bases and J by 5 bases, and 9 bases separated the two germline ends. This chain's CDR3 is CASSLSPDNSPLHF. The CDR3 DNA reads TGTGCCAGCAGCCTAAGTCCTGATAATTCACCCCTCCACTTT.

The chain combines TRBV20-1 with TRBJ2-1; TRBD1 is a possible D gene (5 bases). CDR1 DFQATT and CDR2 SNEGSKA come from the germline V gene (reference sequence). Trimming pared 0 bases from V and 6 bases from J, leaving 12 bases between. CDR3 length: 14 amino acids. The CDR3: CSARDYRQTNEQFF. CDR3 bases: TGCAGTGCTAGAGATTACCGACAGACCAATGAGCAGTTCTTC.

This clonotype showed up many times. The V call is TRBV11-2, the J call TRBJ2-5, with 10 positions matching TRBD1. Germline V lookup: CDR1 SGHAT, CDR2 FQNNGV. Germline trimming cut 5 bases from V and 5 bases from J; bases unmatched to any gene: 8. The CDR3 extends over 15 amino acids. The CDR3 spells CASSQSTGGAETQYF. The CDR3 DNA reads as TGTGCCAGCAGCCAATCGACAGGGGGCGCGGAGACCCAGTACTTC.

The chain recombines TRBV12-5 with TRBJ2-3; possibly TRBD1 for D (5 bases). CDR1 and CDR2 from the germline V gene are LGHNT and FRNRAP. The CDR3 consists of 14 residues. V was cut by 1 base and J by 2 bases, with 7 bases left in between. The CDR3 bases are TGTGCTAGTGGTTTGGGGGGCTCCACAGATACGCAGTATTTT. It translates to CASGLGGSTDTQYF.

V gene TRBV27 combines with J gene TRBJ1-4, with a tentative D call TRBD1 (6 bases). Germline values: CDR1 MNHEY, CDR2 SMNVEV (reference sequence). This CDR3 is built from 15 residues. Trimming shortened V by 4 bases and J by 8 bases, and 17 bases separated the two germline ends. DNA for the CDR3: TGTGCCAGCAGTTCAACAGGGAAGGGAAAAGAAAAACTGTTTTTT. As protein: CASSSTGKGKEKLFF.